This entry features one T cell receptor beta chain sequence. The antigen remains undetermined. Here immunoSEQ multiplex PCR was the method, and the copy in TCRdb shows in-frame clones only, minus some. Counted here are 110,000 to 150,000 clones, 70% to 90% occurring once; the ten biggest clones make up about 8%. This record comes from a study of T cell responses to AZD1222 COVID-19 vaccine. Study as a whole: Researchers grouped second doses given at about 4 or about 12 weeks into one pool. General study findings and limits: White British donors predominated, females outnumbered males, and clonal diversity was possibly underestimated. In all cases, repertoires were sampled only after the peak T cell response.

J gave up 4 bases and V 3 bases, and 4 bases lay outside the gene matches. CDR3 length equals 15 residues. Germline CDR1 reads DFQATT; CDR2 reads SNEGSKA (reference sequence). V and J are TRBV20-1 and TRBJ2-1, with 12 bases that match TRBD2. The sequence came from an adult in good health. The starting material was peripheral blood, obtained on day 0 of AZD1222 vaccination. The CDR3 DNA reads TGCAGTGCTAGTGGGCTAGCGGGAGGGTACAATGAGCAGTTCTTC. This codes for CSASGLAGGYNEQFF.